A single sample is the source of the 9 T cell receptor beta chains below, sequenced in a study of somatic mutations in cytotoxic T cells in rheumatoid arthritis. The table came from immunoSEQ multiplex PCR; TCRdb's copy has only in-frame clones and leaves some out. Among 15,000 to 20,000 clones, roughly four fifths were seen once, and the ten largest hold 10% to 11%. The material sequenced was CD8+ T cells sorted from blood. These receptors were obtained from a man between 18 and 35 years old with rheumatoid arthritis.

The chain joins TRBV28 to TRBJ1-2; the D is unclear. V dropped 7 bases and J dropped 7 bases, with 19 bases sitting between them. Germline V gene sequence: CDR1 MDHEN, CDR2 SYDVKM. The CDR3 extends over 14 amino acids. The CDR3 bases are TGTGCCAGCAACCCGGGGTCGAATGTGGCTGGCTACACCTTC. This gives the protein CASNPGSNVAGYTF.

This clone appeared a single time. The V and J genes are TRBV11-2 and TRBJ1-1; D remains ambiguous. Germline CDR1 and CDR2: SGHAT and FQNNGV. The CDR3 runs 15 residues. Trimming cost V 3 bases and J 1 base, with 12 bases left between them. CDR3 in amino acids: CASSFLRESNTEAFF. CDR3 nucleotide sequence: TGTGCCAGCAGCTTCCTGAGGGAATCGAACACTGAAGCTTTCTTT.

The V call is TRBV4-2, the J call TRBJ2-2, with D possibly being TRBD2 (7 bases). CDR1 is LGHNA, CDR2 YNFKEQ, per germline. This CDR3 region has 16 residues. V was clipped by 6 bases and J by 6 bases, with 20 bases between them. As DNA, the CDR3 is TGTGCCAGCAGAGGGACACAGGCGGGGGAAGCCGGGGAGCTGTTTTTT. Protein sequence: CASRGTQAGEAGELFF.

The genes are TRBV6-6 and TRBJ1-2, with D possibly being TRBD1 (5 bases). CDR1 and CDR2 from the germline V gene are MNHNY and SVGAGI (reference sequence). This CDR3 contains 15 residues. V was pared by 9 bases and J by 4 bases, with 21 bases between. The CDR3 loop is CAREEKLVDIYGYTF. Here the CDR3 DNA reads TGTGCCAGAGAAGAGAAATTGGTGGACATCTATGGCTACACCTTC.

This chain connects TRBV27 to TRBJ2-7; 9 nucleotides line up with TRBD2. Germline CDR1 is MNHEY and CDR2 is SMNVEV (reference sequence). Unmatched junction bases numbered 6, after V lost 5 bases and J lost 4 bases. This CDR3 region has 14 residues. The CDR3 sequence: CASSPSLAGYEQYF. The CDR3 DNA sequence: TGTGCCAGCAGTCCGAGCCTAGCGGGGTACGAGCAGTACTTC.

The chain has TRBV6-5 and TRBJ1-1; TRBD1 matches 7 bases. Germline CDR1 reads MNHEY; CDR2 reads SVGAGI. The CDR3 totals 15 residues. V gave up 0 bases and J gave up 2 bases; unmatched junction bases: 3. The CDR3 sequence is CASSYSRGPNTEAFF. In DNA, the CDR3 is TGTGCCAGCAGTTACTCGAGGGGGCCTAACACTGAAGCTTTCTTT.

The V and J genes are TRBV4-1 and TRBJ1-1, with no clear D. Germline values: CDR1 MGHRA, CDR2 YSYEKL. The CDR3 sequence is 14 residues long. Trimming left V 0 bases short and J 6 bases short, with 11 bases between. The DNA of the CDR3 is TGCGCCAGCAGCCAAGATGCGGTTGGATCTGAAGCTTTCTTT. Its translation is CASSQDAVGSEAFF.

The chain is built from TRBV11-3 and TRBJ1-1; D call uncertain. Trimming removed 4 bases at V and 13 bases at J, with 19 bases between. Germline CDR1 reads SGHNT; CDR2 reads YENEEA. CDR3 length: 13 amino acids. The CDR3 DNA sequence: TGTGCCAGCAGCTCGCGAAACTACCCGGAGGTTTTCTTT. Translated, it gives CASSSRNYPEVFF.

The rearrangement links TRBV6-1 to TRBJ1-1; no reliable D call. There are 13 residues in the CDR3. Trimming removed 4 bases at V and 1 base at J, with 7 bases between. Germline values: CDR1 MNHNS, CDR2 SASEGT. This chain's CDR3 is CASSGQENTEAFF. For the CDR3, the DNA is TGTGCCAGCAGTGGCCAGGAGAACACTGAAGCTTTCTTT.